This T cell receptor (beta chain) came from a study of cytomegalovirus exposure and HLA in healthy donors. V shed 2 bases, J shed 3 bases, and the junction held 1 base outside the gene matches. The CDR3 has 12 residues. Germline loops: CDR1 GTSNPN, CDR2 SVGIG (reference sequence). This clone appeared once. Researchers ran the PCR with 60 Vbeta and 13 Jbeta primers. Here immunoSEQ multiplex PCR was the method, and the copy in TCRdb shows in-frame clones only, minus some. This table has about 160,000 clones, around 76% appearing once. The receptor was isolated from a man aged 60 to 69 in good health and CMV-seronegative. The source material was PBMCs. The rearrangement joins TRBV30 to TRBJ2-7; the match to TRBD2 covers 7 bases. Here the CDR3 reads CAWSLADYEQYF. The CDR3 DNA sequence: TGTGCCTGGAGTCTAGCGGACTACGAGCAGTACTTC.